The 28 T cell receptor beta chains below all came from one sample that was sequenced in a study of cytomegalovirus exposure and HLA in healthy donors. PCR was performed using 60 Vbeta and 13 Jbeta primers. Measured with immunoSEQ multiplex PCR; TCRdb has only the in-frame clones, and not every one. The sample holds about 190,000 clones, 79% seen once. Material: PBMCs. The receptors here all came from a woman in her forties or fifties in good health and CMV-seronegative.

The V call is TRBV15, the J call TRBJ1-6; 9 bases agree with TRBD1. V dropped 3 bases and J dropped 7; count of bases not matched to a gene: 4. CDR1 and CDR2 from the germline V gene are LNHNV and YYDKDF (reference sequence). The CDR3 runs to 15 residues. For the CDR3, the DNA is TGTGCCACCAGCAGGACAGGGGGTAAAAATTCACCCCTCCACTTT. Its translation: CATSRTGGKNSPLHF.

The genes are TRBV7-2 and TRBJ1-5, with a possible D match to TRBD1 (5 bases). The CDR3 runs 17 residues. CDR1 is SGHTA and CDR2 is FQGNSA in the germline V gene. With 1 base removed from V and 1 base from J, the gap between germline ends came to 14 bases. CDR3 sequence reads: CASSLGGGGRSNQPQHF. DNA for the CDR3: TGTGCCAGCAGCTTAGGGGGGGGAGGTCGGAGCAATCAGCCCCAGCATTTT.

The chain couples TRBV7-9 to TRBJ2-3; a possible D gene is TRBD1 (6 bases). Trimming took off 1 base at V and 0 bases at J, with 11 bases between the two ends. The V gene's germline CDR1 is SEHNR and CDR2 FQNEAQ (reference sequence). The CDR3 contains 16 residues. CDR3 amino acids: CASSLVLGASTDTQYF. CDR3 nucleotide sequence: TGTGCCAGCAGCTTAGTGTTGGGGGCTAGCACAGATACGCAGTATTTT.

V is TRBV10-1 and J is TRBJ2-3; 7 bases fit TRBD2. Looked up from germline, CDR1 is WNHNN and CDR2 is SYGVQD (reference sequence). This CDR3 comprises 15 residues. V gave up 2 bases and J gave up 0 bases; unmatched junction bases: 2. CDR3 residues: CASSEDSGSTDTQYF. The CDR3 nucleotides read TGCGCCAGCAGTGAGGATAGCGGGAGCACAGATACGCAGTATTTT.

CDR3 nucleotide sequence: TGCGCCAGCAACCGACTAGCGGGGGGGGGTGATGAGCAGTTCTTC. This sequence encodes CASNRLAGGGDEQFF. The chain has TRBV5-1 and TRBJ2-1; 14 bases are a match to TRBD2. The CDR3 totals 15 residues. J gave up 8 bases and V 6 bases, and 7 bases lay outside the gene matches. Germline CDR1 SGHRS, CDR2 YFSETQ.

J is TRBJ2-3 and V is TRBV5-1; 11 nucleotides agree with TRBD2. After removal of 0 bases from V and 0 bases from J, the junction contained 6 bases not matched to a gene. Germline V gene data show CDR1 as SGHRS and CDR2 as YFSETQ. The CDR3 is 18 amino acids. The CDR3 spells CASSLGLAGRTSTDTQYF. The CDR3 DNA is TGCGCCAGCAGCTTGGGACTAGCGGGGAGGACTAGCACAGATACGCAGTATTTT.

The chain has TRBV5-6 and TRBJ1-3; TRBD1 agrees at 10 bases. Germline values: CDR1 SGHDT, CDR2 YYEEEE. Trimming removed 2 bases from V and 2 bases from J; junction bases left unmatched: 1. This CDR3 is built from 15 residues. CDR3 bases: TGTGCCAGCAGCTTAGGGACAGGGGCTGGAAACACCATATATTTT. Its protein product is CASSLGTGAGNTIYF.

As regards this clone: The junction and the germline gene differ at one end; a read error may be behind it. The chain joins TRBV5-6 to TRBJ2-7, with D possibly being TRBD1 or TRBD2 (6 bases each). The CDR3 consists of 16 residues. Germline V CDR1 and CDR2: SGHDT, YYEEEE. CDR3 sequence: CANSLEGQGQIHEQYF. As DNA, the CDR3 is TGTGCCAACAGCTTGGAGGGGCAGGGGCAGATCCACGAGCAGTACTTC.

This clone appeared a few times. This chain uses TRBV5-1 with TRBJ2-3, with a tentative D call TRBD1 (6 bases). Trimming shortened V by 0 bases and J by 4 bases, and 12 bases separated the two germline ends. The CDR3 is 15 residues long. Germline assignment: CDR1 SGHRS and CDR2 YFSETQ. Here the CDR3 DNA reads TGCGCCAGCAGCTTGGGTTCAGGGGCGGCAGATACGCAGTATTTT. It encodes CASSLGSGAADTQYF.

The rearrangement links TRBV5-4 to TRBJ1-1, with 8 bases identical to TRBD1. CDR3 size: 15 residues. J was trimmed by 0 bases and V by 5 bases; bases with no gene match: 6. Germline CDR1 SGHNT, CDR2 YYREEE (reference sequence). For the CDR3, the DNA is TGTGCCAGCAGGGGACAGGCGAACCTGAACACTGAAGCTTTCTTT. Its protein product is CASRGQANLNTEAFF. The full variable domain, its missing parts supplied by reference TRBV5-4 and TRBJ1-1, is ETGVTQSPTHLIKTRGQQVTLRCSSQSGHNTVSWYQQALGQGPQFIFQYYREEENGRGNFPPRFSGLQFPNYSSELNVNALELDDSALYLCASRGQANLNTEAFFGQGTRLTVV.

The rearrangement links TRBV5-1 to TRBJ1-2, with TRBD1 as a possible D gene (6 bases). The germline V gene has CDR1 SGHRS and CDR2 YFSETQ. CDR3 size: 13 residues. The V and J ends lost 4 bases and 4 bases respectively, with 11 bases between them. The CDR3: CASSPQGSYGYTF. The DNA of the CDR3 is TGCGCCAGCAGCCCACAGGGTTCCTATGGCTACACCTTC. The entire variable domain, with the rest obtained from reference TRBV5-1 and TRBJ1-2, is as follows: KAGVTQTPRYLIKTRGQQVTLSCSPISGHRSVSWYQQTPGQGLQFLFEYFSETQRNKGNFPGRFSGRQFSNSRSEMNVSTLELGDSALYLCASSPQGSYGYTFGSGTRLTVV.

This clone turned up a few times. The chain joins TRBV9 to TRBJ2-7; D might be TRBD1 (6 bases). The CDR3 has 13 amino acids. Trimming pared 1 base from V and 6 bases from J, leaving 11 bases between. In germline, CDR1 is SGDLS, CDR2 YYNGEE. CDR3 sequence: CASSVTGSGEQYF. Written as DNA, the CDR3 is TGTGCCAGCAGCGTAACAGGGTCAGGCGAGCAGTACTTC.

The rearrangement joins TRBV18 to TRBJ2-1, with TRBD1 matching 7 bases. The V gene's germline CDR1 is KGHSH and CDR2 LQKENI. The CDR3 is made up of 15 amino acids. Losses at the gene ends were 3 bases for V and 3 bases for J; bases not matched to a gene: 5. CDR3 loop: CASSPRGQNYNEQFF. DNA of the CDR3: TGTGCCAGCTCACCGAGGGGGCAAAACTACAATGAGCAGTTCTTC.

V is TRBV19 and J is TRBJ1-5; no clear D gene. Trimming shortened V by 6 bases and J by 1 base, and 4 bases separated the two germline ends. CDR1 is LNHDA, CDR2 SQIVND, per germline (reference sequence). The CDR3 contains 12 residues. CDR3 in amino acids: CASRSSNQPQHF. In DNA, the CDR3 is TGTGCCAGTAGAAGCAGCAATCAGCCCCAGCATTTT.

This clone came up a few times. V is TRBV5-6 and J is TRBJ1-5; 7 positions match TRBD1. CDR3 length equals 14 residues. The germline gives CDR1 SGHDT, CDR2 YYEEEE. The V gene end was trimmed by 4 bases and the J gene end by 2 bases; junction bases not matched to a gene: 3. The CDR3 spells CASSIGQGNQPQHF. The CDR3, as DNA: TGTGCCAGCAGCATCGGACAGGGCAATCAGCCCCAGCATTTT.

This rearrangement joins TRBV10-2 to TRBJ1-5; the match to TRBD1 covers 7 bases. Germline loops: CDR1 WSHSY, CDR2 SAAADI. This CDR3 spans 14 amino acids. Losses at the gene ends were 8 bases for V and 1 base for J; bases not matched to a gene: 5. The CDR3 DNA follows: TGCGCCAGCTGGACAGGTGTAAGCAATCAGCCCCAGCATTTT. Protein product: CASWTGVSNQPQHF.

For the CDR3, the DNA is TGTGCCAGCAGCCCACGGGACAGGGAAAGGGAGCAGTACTTC. This translates into CASSPRDREREQYF. The chain employs TRBV9 and TRBJ2-7; 9 nucleotides align to TRBD1. The ends lost 4 bases at V and 7 bases at J; junction bases unmatched: 9. CDR3 length: 14 residues. Germline V lookup: CDR1 SGDLS, CDR2 YYNGEE.

The gene calls are TRBV6-1 and TRBJ2-2, with 7 bases identical to TRBD2. J lost 6 bases, V lost 1 base, and 5 bases had no gene match. The CDR3 spans 15 residues. Looked up from germline, CDR1 is MNHNS and CDR2 is SASEGT. The chain's CDR3 is CASSEGGSRAGELFF. The CDR3, as DNA: TGTGCCAGCAGTGAAGGCGGGAGTCGGGCCGGGGAGCTGTTTTTT.

The chain employs TRBV19 and TRBJ2-5; 8 bases align to TRBD2. The length of the CDR3 is 15 residues. After removal of 4 bases from V and 4 bases from J, the junction contained 8 bases not matched to a gene. Germline assignment: CDR1 LNHDA and CDR2 SQIVND (reference sequence). The CDR3: CASSSRGGGIETQYF. DNA for the CDR3: TGTGCCAGTAGTAGTCGGGGGGGAGGTATAGAGACCCAGTACTTC. Drawing the rest from reference TRBV19 and TRBJ2-5, the complete variable domain is DGGITQSPKYLFRKEGQNVTLSCEQNLNHDAMYWYRQDPGQGLRLIYYSQIVNDFQKGDIAEGYSVSREKKESFPLTVTSAQKNPTAFYLCASSSRGGGIETQYFGPGTRLLVL.

This sequence joins TRBV4-1 and TRBJ2-6; 11 bases fit TRBD1. V was clipped by 2 bases and J by 0 bases; unmatched bases: 6. Germline-derived CDR1 and CDR2 are MGHRA and YSYEKL. The length of the CDR3 is 19 residues. CDR3 region: CASSQSGQGVNSGANVLTF. CDR3 nucleotides: TGCGCCAGCAGCCAATCGGGACAGGGGGTGAACTCTGGGGCCAACGTCCTGACTTTC.

The CDR3 nucleotides are TGTGCCAGCAGTTACGGGAGCGGGAGTAGTCTCGAGCAGTACTTC. Translation: CASSYGSGSSLEQYF. The chain links TRBV6-5 to TRBJ2-7; 8 nucleotides match TRBD2. In germline, CDR1 is MNHEY, CDR2 SVGAGI. The CDR3 covers 15 residues. The V gene end was trimmed by 2 bases and the J gene end by 6 bases; junction bases not matched to a gene: 9.

The chain employs TRBV18 and TRBJ2-2; 7 bases fit TRBD1. The CDR3 is 15 residues long. Germline CDR1 is KGHSH and CDR2 is LQKENI. Trimming took 7 bases from V and 7 from J; bases not matched to a gene: 12. The CDR3 region has the DNA TGTGCCAGCTACCTCACAGGGGTCAGCGGCGGGGAGCTGTTTTTT. It is translated as CASYLTGVSGGELFF.

The V gene is TRBV5-1, the J gene TRBJ2-5, with 8 bases lining up with TRBD2. CDR1 is SGHRS, CDR2 YFSETQ, per germline. V lost 2 bases to trimming and J lost 4 bases; unmatched junction nucleotides: 10. The CDR3 loop spans 16 amino acids. CDR3 DNA sequence: TGCGCCAGCAGCTTCCGACTAGCGCGAGGAGGAGAGACCCAGTACTTC. Translating it yields CASSFRLARGGETQYF.

The chain uses TRBV11-2 and TRBJ2-1, with 9 bases matching TRBD2. Per germline, CDR1 SGHAT and CDR2 FQNNGV. V lost 5 bases and J lost 2; bases outside the gene matches: 4. There are 15 residues in the CDR3. This CDR3 reads CASSPLAGAYNEQFF. The CDR3 DNA follows: TGTGCCAGCAGCCCATTAGCGGGGGCCTACAATGAGCAGTTCTTC.

The chain uses TRBV27 and TRBJ2-3; the D gene is possibly TRBD2 (5 bases). Germline V gives CDR1 MNHEY, CDR2 SMNVEV (reference sequence). This CDR3 region has 15 residues. Trimming cost V 5 bases and J 0 bases, with 12 bases left between them. Written as DNA, the CDR3 is TGTGCCAGCAGTAGATTTCGGGGTAGCACAGATACGCAGTATTTT. It is translated as CASSRFRGSTDTQYF.

This clone was seen a handful of times. This sequence joins TRBV6-1 and TRBJ1-4; D gene uncertain. CDR3 length: 18 residues. V lost 3 bases and J lost 5, with 22 bases in between. CDR1 is MNHNS and CDR2 is SASEGT in the germline V gene. The CDR3, as DNA: TGTGCCAGCAGTGACTGTCCAAGTCTCCTAGTCGACAATGAAAAACTGTTTTTT. Translated, it gives CASSDCPSLLVDNEKLFF.

This clone showed up just once. V is TRBV4-1 and J is TRBJ2-2, with 8 bases aligning to TRBD2. CDR3 length: 17 residues. The trim removed 1 base at V and 4 bases at J, leaving 8 bases unmatched. The V gene's germline CDR1 is MGHRA and CDR2 YSYEKL. Here the CDR3 DNA reads TGCGCCAGCAGCCAAGGACCGGGAGGGCGGAGCACCGGGGAGCTGTTTTTT. It specifies CASSQGPGGRSTGELFF.

The V call is TRBV28, the J call TRBJ2-7; 9 bases line up with TRBD1. J gave up 1 base and V 4 bases, and 5 bases lay outside the gene matches. This CDR3 has 15 residues. Germline values: CDR1 MDHEN, CDR2 SYDVKM. For the CDR3, the DNA is TGTGCCAGCAGTTCCTCCGGGACAGGGTCCTACGAGCAGTACTTC. This translates into CASSSSGTGSYEQYF.